This entry features one T cell receptor (beta chain) sequence. The data were obtained in a study of blood T cell repertoires in COVID-19. As for the study in general: Nucleic acid was either cDNA or gDNA, and it came from T cells, B-cell-depleted T cells, or PBMCs.

Data came from immunoSEQ multiplex PCR; TCRdb stores just in-frame clones and leaves some out. This table holds 200,000 to 250,000 clones, around four fifths found once. V trimming: 4 bases; J trimming: 8 bases; junction bases outside the gene matches: 14. This CDR3 comprises 16 residues. CDR1 and CDR2 from the germline V gene are MNHEY and SVGAGI. The sequenced sample consisted of peripheral blood. The clonotype originates from a woman in her sixties or seventies with active or convalescent COVID-19. The rearrangement joins TRBV6-5 to TRBJ1-2; TRBD1 matches 9 bases. The CDR3 sequence is CASSFRDRAGRGGYTF. CDR3 nucleotide sequence: TGTGCCAGCAGTTTCCGGGACAGGGCGGGACGGGGAGGCTACACCTTC.